The rows below give T cell receptor beta chains drawn from one sample of a study of type 1 regulatory T cells. Their antigens are not known. TCRdb recomputed calls from the reads with MiXCR, one row per CDR3 protein. The sample records about 65,000 distinct CDR3 sequences, 49% being singletons. What was sequenced was cultured non-Tr1 T cells, either the whole culture or a sorted T cell fraction (not recorded which). The source is a human donor in good health. The CDR3 runs from the conserved cysteine through the conserved F or W.

V | CDR3
TRBV28 | CVLRRSKFF
TRBV18 | CASSPRDSSYEQYF
TRBV29-1 | CSVVRTGEQFF
TRBV7-9 | CASSPLLGLPGELFF
TRBV29-1 | CSVVPQAGRWEQYF
TRBV5-1 | CASSPEGSNEKLFF
TRBV5-1 | CASSFSVNTYEQYF
TRBV15 | CATSNIRQGRQYF
TRBV5-1 | CASSSTGGYGYTF
TRBV5-1 | CASSPGQPNTEAFF
TRBV2 | CASSVEGVDEQYF
TRBV12-5 | CASGPGVLGTPEAFF
TRBV12-3/TRBV12-4 | CASSEGLAGGDEQFF
TRBV20-1 | CSAQVQSNSPLHF
TRBV6-2/TRBV6-3 | CASRMGGVNNEQFF
TRBV2 | CASGGQGNSGNTIYF
TRBV11-2 | CASSPADSLREQFF
TRBV7-2 | CASSKGGGRIPNEQFF
TRBV20-1 | CSANKQGSSYNSPLHF
TRBV5-5 | CASSSSPGQGLNQPQHF
TRBV7-9 | CASSPQSPGAETQYF
TRBV28 | CASSYYRGRGTQYF
TRBV7-2 | CASSLGRGPSRETQYF
TRBV18 | CASSPKDARFADTQYF
TRBV3-1 | CASSLRDHMGEQYF
TRBV20-1 | CSARGQGVTGNTIYF
TRBV29-1 | CSVWDRGKETQYF
TRBV10-3 | CAISAQRGGTDTQYF
TRBV20-1 | CSAAPVAGGSYEQYF
TRBV3-1 | CASSQAGSSGETQYF
TRBV19 | CASSMQRNTEAFF
TRBV20-1 | CSARDPLAGISTDTQYF
TRBV14 | CASSQLETMDTQYF
TRBV4-3 | CASSQDEGGVRNEQFF
TRBV7-2 | CASSPTAQDRGGYTF
TRBV7-2 | CASSSRQGGTEAFF
TRBV5-1 | CASSLGGGSGASYNEQFF
TRBV20-1 | CSARDPLAGASYNEQFF
TRBV9 | CASSVGPGTGENIQYF
TRBV20-1 | CSGRGSNTGELFF
TRBV12-3/TRBV12-4 | CASTFGPYYGYTF
TRBV28 | CASLTFQETQYF